The source of this T cell receptor (beta chain) is a study of shared clonotypes between healthy human individuals. About the study: The study used three CD4 naive, three CD4 memory, two CD8 naive and one CD8 memory plate per donor.

Study conclusions and caveats: Apart from blood, nothing was sampled; tissue repertoires likely differ.

Sequenced by immunoSEQ multiplex PCR; TCRdb stores in-frame clones only, minus some. The sample yields over a million clones, roughly 98.5% seen once. Looked up from germline, CDR1 is SGHRS and CDR2 is YFSETQ. V was pared by 1 base and J by 3 bases, with 8 bases between. This CDR3 comprises 14 residues. A note on this clone: The antigen is unknown.

The J gene is TRBJ2-1, the V gene TRBV5-1; a possible D gene is TRBD2 (6 bases). The specimen sequenced was naive CD4+ T cells sorted from blood. Subset defined: CD45RA+ positively selected. The sequence derives from a man aged 25-45 years in good health. In DNA, the CDR3 is TGCGCCAGCAGCTTGACTAGCTTCTACAATGAGCAGTTCTTC. Amino acid sequence: CASSLTSFYNEQFF.